This TCR beta chain was obtained from a study of T cell repertoires in aging, cancer and after chemotherapy (dated by TCRdb to between 2019 and 2020). Concerning the study at large: The donors fell into six age groups ranging from 30 or younger to 70 or older, and each group had at least three individuals. Control TCR repertoires from healthy donors were recorded across several months to years, and re-sampling revealed clear clonal overlap. Roughly 8.8 million TCR reads were contained in the full dataset. Peripheral blood TCR beta repertoires from healthy donors and cancer patients were profiled to examine immunoaging and T cell reconstitution after chemotherapy. A cohort of roughly 220 cancer patients (over 90 with hematological and around 120 with solid cancers) was assembled, and 95 to 100 healthy donors were included as a reference group.

This clonotype is assessed as medium-sized (0.01 to 0.1%). Its antigen is unknown. Nothing much larger sits one base from this clone, and base qualities are not available. TCR beta rearrangements were amplified from genomic DNA extracted from peripheral blood rather than from sorted cells or RNA. Rearranged TRB sequences spanning V, D and J segments were amplified by multiplex touch-down PCR using a mixed TRB-A/B primer pool. Illumina adapters and sample indices were attached to the amplicons in two consecutive PCR reactions using Phusion HS II polymerase. Amplicons were gel-purified using the NucleoSpin Gel and PCR Clean-up kit and were subsequently checked with Qubit and an Agilent 2100 Bioanalyzer. Sequencing of libraries was carried out on an Illumina MiSeq in 600-cycle, single-indexed, paired-end runs. The original pipeline was this. MiXCR versions 2.12 and 3.0.5 were used to process TRB sequences. A clone was defined as each unique CDR3 nucleotide sequence, and only productive sequences supported by at least two reads were kept. Shannon diversity, evenness, clonality (one minus evenness), and alpha-parameterized diversity profiles from alpha 0 to 5 were included as repertoire metrics. The IGoR algorithm was used to compute generation probabilities of clones in paired pre- and post-chemotherapy samples. The public reads were reanalyzed by TCRdb: fastp trimming at Q25, MiXCR alignment, in-frame beta chains only. Records with the same CDR3 protein are collapsed into one entry carrying the most frequent genes and DNA. These V and J calls originate from TCRdb's pipeline instead of the authors' own analysis. For this sample the table gives approximately 7,600 distinct CDR3 sequences, of which less than 45% were detected only once. The ten largest clones take up 15% of the sample.

Between the V and J ends, shortened by 0 bases and 7 bases respectively, the junction contains 10 bases. CDR1 and CDR2, per the germline V gene, are MRHNA and SNTAGT. The CDR3, from cysteine to phenylalanine, totals 14 residues. The DNA shown is the 42-base CDR3, in frame from base 1. What the research found in general, with its limitations: Untreated patients with hematological or solid cancers showed significantly lower blood TCR diversity and higher clonality than age-matched healthy donors. In healthy donors, the decline in TCR diversity with age was mainly explained by loss of richness, whereas in cancer patients loss of evenness was also found to contribute. The authors noted that the repertoire data do not allow conclusions about immunological memory after chemotherapy. An increase in median generation probability over the chemotherapy interval was observed in both cancer cohorts, suggesting that the repertoire was reconstituted through rebound thymic output.

The receptor was isolated from a human donor in good health. The sample comprised blood. The rearrangement joined TRBV6-4 to TRBJ1-5; perhaps TRBD1 is the D gene, with 5 bases matching. The CDR3 has the sequence CASSDSVGVQPQHF. The sequenced DNA is TGTGCCAGCAGTGACTCAGTGGGGGTCCAGCCCCAGCATTTT.